This TCR beta chain was recovered during a study of blood T cell repertoires in COVID-19. The table came from immunoSEQ multiplex PCR; TCRdb's copy has only in-frame clones and leaves some out. Among fewer than 400,000 clones, under 90% were seen once, and the ten largest hold about 4.2%. The CDR3 spans 15 residues. The germline V gene encodes CDR1 SGHDT and CDR2 YYEEEE. V lost 0 bases, J lost 5 bases, and 11 bases lay in between. V is TRBV5-6 and J is TRBJ1-4, with a weak D call TRBD1 (5 bases). Sequencing was done on a sample of PBMCs or T cells enriched from blood (not recorded which). The TCR sequence derives from a man aged 25-45 years who had recovered from COVID-19. The CDR3 loop is CASSLEWGANEKLFF. The CDR3 DNA reads as TGTGCCAGCAGCTTGGAATGGGGCGCAAATGAAAAACTGTTTTTT.